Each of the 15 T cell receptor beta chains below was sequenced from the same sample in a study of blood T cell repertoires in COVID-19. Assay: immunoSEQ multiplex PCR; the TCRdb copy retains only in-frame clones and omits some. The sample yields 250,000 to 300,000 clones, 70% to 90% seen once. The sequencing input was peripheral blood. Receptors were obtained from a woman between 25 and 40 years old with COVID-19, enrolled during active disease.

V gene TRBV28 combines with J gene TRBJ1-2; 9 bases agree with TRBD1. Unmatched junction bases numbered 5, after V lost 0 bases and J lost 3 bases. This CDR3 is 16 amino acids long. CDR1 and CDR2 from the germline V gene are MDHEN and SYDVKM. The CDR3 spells CASSLWAGTGYYGYTF. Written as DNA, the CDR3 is TGTGCCAGCAGTTTATGGGCCGGGACAGGGTACTATGGCTACACCTTC.

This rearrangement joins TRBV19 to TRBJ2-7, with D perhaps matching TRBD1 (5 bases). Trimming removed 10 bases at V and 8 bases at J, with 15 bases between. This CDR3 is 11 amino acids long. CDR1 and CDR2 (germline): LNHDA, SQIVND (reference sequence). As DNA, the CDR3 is TGTGCCACCATCCAGGGTTCTAAGCAGTACTTC. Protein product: CATIQGSKQYF. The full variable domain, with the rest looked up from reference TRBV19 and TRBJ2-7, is DGGITQSPKYLFRKEGQNVTLSCEQNLNHDAMYWYRQDPGQGLRLIYYSQIVNDFQKGDIAEGYSVSREKKESFPLTVTSAQKNPTAFYLCATIQGSKQYFGPGTRLTVT.

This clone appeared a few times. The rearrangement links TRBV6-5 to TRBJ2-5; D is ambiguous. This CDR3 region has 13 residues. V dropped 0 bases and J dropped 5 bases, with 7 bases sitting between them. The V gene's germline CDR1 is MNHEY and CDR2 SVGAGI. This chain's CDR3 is CASSYSRYETQYF. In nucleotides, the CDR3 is TGTGCCAGCAGTTACTCGAGATACGAGACCCAGTACTTC.

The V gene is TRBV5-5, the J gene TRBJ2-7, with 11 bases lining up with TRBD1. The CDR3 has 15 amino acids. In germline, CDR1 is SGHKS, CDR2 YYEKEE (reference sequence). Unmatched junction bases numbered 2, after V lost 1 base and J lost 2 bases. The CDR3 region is CASSLRTGGPYEQYF. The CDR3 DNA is TGTGCCAGCAGCTTGAGGACAGGGGGCCCCTACGAGCAGTACTTC.

CDR3 in DNA: TGTGCCAGCAGCGAGGATAACGGAATTATCTATGGCTACACCTTC. It specifies CASSEDNGIIYGYTF. The rearrangement uses TRBV7-9 and TRBJ1-2; D call uncertain. The CDR3 contains 15 residues. V lost 5 bases to trimming and J lost 4 bases, with 17 bases between them. Germline V gene data show CDR1 as SEHNR and CDR2 as FQNEAQ (reference sequence).

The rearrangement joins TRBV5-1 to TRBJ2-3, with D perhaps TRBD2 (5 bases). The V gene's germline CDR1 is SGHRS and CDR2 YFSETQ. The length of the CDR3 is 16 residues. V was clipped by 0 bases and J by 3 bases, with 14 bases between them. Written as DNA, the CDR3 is TGCGCCAGCAGCTTGGGGAGGACTTCTCTTACAGATACGCAGTATTTT. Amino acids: CASSLGRTSLTDTQYF.

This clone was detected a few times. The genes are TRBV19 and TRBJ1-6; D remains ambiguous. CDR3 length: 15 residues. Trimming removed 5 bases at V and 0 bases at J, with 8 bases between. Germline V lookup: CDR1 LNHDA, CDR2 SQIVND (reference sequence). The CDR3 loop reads CASSYGSSYNSPLHF. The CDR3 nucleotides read TGTGCCAGTAGTTACGGGAGCTCCTATAATTCACCCCTCCACTTT.

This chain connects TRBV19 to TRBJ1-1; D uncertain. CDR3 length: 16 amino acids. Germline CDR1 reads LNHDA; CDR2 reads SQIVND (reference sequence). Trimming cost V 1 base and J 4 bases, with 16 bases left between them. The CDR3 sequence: CASSIGIGGLGTEAFF. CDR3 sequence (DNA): TGTGCCAGTAGTATAGGTATAGGAGGGTTGGGCACTGAAGCTTTCTTT.

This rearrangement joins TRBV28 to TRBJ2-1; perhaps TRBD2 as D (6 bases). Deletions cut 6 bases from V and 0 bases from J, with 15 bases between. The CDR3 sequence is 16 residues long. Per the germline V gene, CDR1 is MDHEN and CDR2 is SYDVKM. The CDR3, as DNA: TGTGCCAGCAGGGGAGATAGCGGATCCTCCTACAATGAGCAGTTCTTC. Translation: CASRGDSGSSYNEQFF.

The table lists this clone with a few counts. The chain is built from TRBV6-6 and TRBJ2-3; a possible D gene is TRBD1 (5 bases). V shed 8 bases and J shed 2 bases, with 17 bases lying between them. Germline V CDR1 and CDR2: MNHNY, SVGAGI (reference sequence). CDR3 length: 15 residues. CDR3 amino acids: CASSQGADHTDTQYF. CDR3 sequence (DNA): TGTGCCAGCTCCCAAGGGGCCGACCACACAGATACGCAGTATTTT.

For the CDR3, the DNA is TGTGCCAGCAGTGGGGGAGAGACAGGGGCCGTCTCTTGGACCTTC. Amino acid sequence: CASSGGETGAVSWTF. V usage is TRBV6-4 and J usage is TRBJ1-2, with 8 bases identical to TRBD1. Germline CDR1 is MRHNA and CDR2 is SNTAGT. The CDR3 sequence is 15 residues long. V lost 4 bases to trimming and J lost 14 bases; unmatched junction nucleotides: 18.

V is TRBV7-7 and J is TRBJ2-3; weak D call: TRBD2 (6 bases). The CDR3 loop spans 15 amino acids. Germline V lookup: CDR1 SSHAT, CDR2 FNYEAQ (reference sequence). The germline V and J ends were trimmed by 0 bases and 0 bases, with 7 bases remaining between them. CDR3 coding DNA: TGTGCCAGCAGCTTAGCGGGGGGAAGCACAGATACGCAGTATTTT. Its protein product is CASSLAGGSTDTQYF.

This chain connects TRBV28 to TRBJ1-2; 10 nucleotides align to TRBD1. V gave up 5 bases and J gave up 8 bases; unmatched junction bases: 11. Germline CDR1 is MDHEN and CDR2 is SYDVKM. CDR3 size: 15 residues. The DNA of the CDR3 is TGTGCCAGCAGTCCACCTAGGGGACAGGGGAACGGCTACACCTTC. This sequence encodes CASSPPRGQGNGYTF.

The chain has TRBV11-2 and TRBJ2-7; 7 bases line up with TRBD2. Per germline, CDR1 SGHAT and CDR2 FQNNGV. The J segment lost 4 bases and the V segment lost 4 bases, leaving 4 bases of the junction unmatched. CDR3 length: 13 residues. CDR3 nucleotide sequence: TGTGCCAGCAGCTATACAGCGGGATACGAGCAGTACTTC. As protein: CASSYTAGYEQYF.

CDR3 sequence (DNA): TGTGCCAGTAGTATAAGCGGGGGGGTCTACGAGCAGTACTTC. Translated: CASSISGGVYEQYF. V gene TRBV19 combines with J gene TRBJ2-7; 10 bases match TRBD2. Germline V CDR1 and CDR2: LNHDA, SQIVND (reference sequence). The CDR3 runs 14 residues. The V segment lost 2 bases and the J segment 3 bases; nucleotides outside the gene matches: 1.